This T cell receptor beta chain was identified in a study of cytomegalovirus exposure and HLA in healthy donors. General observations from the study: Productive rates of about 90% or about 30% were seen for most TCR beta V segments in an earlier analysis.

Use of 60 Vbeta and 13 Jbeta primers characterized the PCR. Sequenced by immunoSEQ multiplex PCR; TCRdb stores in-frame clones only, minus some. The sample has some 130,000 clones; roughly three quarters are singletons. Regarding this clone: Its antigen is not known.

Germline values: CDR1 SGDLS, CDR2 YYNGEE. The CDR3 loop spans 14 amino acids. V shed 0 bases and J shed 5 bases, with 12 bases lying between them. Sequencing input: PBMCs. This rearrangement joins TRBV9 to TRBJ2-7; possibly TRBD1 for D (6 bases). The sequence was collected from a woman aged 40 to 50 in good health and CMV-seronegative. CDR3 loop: CASSVDHRAHEQYF. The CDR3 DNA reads TGTGCCAGCAGCGTAGATCACAGGGCTCACGAGCAGTACTTC.